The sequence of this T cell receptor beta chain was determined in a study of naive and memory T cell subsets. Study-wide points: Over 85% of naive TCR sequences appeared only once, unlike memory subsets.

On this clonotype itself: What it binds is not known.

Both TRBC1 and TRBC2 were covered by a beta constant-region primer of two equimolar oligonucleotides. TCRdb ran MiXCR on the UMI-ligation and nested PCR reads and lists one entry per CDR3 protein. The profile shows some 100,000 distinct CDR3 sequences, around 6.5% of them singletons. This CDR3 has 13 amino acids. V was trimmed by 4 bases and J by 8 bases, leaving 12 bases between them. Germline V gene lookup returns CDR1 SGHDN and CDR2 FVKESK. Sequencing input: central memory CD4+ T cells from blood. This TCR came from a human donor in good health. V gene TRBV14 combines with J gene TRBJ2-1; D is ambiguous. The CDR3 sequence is CASSLWSGHEQFF. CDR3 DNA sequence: TGTGCCAGCAGCCTCTGGTCGGGTCATGAGCAGTTCTTC.